This T cell receptor beta chain appears in the sequencing data of a study of CXCR3-negative and CXCR3-positive naive CD8 T cells. The study's findings and limits: Comparison of naive CXCR3-negative and CXCR3-positive cells revealed similar TRBV-TRBJ usage, while memory cells differed. Fresh PBMCs were used in most assays, and CXCR3 expression partially decreased after cryopreservation. Diversity proved comparably high across both naive subsets and much lower in memory CD8+ cells.

Germline-derived CDR1 and CDR2 are SGDLS and YYNGEE. The CDR3 length is 13 residues. It was by 5' RACE with UMI labels that the TRB cDNA libraries were prepared. Using the 5' RACE reads, TCRdb records one entry per CDR3 protein without DNA. The listing contains about 48,000 distinct CDR3 sequences. Details on this clonotype: What it recognizes is unknown.

J is TRBJ1-2 and V is TRBV9. The sequence was obtained from a human donor in good health. Some clones in this sample may be carry-over from other donors' samples. Sequencing was carried out using memory CD8+ T cells from blood. The chain's CDR3 is CASRGGTDYGYTF.